This T cell receptor beta chain stems from a study of blood T cell repertoires in COVID-19. CDR3 length equals 13 residues. Germline V gene lookup returns CDR1 SGHNT and CDR2 YYREEE (reference sequence). Trimming took off 0 bases at V and 6 bases at J, with 8 bases between the two ends. Assay: immunoSEQ multiplex PCR; the TCRdb copy retains only in-frame clones and omits some. The sample records about 240,000 clones, approximately 88% being singletons. This clone showed up just a few times. The sequenced sample was PBMCs or T cells enriched from blood (not recorded which). The rearrangement links TRBV5-4 to TRBJ2-3, with no clear D. This TCR was sampled from a woman in her thirties with acute COVID-19. The CDR3 loop reads CASSLGPSDTQYF. CDR3 coding DNA: TGTGCCAGCAGCTTGGGGCCTAGTGATACGCAGTATTTT.